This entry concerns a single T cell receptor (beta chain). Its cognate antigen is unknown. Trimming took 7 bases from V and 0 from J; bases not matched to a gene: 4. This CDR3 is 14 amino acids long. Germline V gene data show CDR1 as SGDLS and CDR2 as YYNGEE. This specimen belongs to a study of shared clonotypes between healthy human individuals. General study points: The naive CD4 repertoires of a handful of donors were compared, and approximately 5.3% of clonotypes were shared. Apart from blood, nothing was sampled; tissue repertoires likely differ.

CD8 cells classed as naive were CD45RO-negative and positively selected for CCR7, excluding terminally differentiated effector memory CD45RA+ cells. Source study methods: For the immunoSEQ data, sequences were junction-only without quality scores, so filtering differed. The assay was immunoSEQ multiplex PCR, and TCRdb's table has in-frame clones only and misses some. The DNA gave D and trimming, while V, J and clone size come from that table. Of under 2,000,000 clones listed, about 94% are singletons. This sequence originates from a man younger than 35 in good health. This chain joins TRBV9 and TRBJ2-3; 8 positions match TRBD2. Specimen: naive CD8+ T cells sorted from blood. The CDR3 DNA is TGTGCCAGCGGGTCTAGCGGGAGCACAGATACGCAGTATTTT. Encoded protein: CASGSSGSTDTQYF. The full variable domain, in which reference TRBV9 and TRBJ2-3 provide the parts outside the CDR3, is DSGVTQTPKHLITATGQRVTLRCSPRSGDLSVYWYQQSLDQGLQFLIQYYNGEERAKGNILERFSAQQFPDLHSELNLSSLELGDSALYFCASGSSGSTDTQYFGPGTRLTVL.